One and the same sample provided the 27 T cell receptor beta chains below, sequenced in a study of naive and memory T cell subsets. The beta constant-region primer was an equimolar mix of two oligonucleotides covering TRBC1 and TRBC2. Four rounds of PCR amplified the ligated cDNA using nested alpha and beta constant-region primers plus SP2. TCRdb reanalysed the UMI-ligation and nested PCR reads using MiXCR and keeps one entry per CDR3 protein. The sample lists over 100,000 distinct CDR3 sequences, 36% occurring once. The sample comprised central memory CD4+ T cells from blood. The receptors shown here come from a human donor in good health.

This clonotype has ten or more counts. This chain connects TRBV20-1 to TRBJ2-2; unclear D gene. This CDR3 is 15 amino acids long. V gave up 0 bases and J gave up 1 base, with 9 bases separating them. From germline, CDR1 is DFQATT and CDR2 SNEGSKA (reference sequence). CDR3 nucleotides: TGCAGTGCTAGAGACGCGGTCAAGAACACCGGGGAGCTGTTTTTT. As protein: CSARDAVKNTGELFF.

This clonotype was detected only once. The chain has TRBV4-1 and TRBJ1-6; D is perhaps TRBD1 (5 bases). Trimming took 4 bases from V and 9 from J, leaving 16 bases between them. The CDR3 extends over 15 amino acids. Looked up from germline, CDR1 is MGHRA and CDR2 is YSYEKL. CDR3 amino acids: CASSPRLEGFSPLHF. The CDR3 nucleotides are TGCGCCAGCAGCCCGCGCCTTGAGGGGTTTTCACCCCTCCACTTT.

CDR3 protein: CASISSGRTDTQYF. As DNA, the CDR3 is TGTGCCAGCATATCTAGCGGTCGCACAGATACGCAGTATTTT. The J gene is TRBJ2-3, the V gene TRBV2; 7 nucleotides line up with TRBD2. Germline CDR1 is SNHLY and CDR2 is FYNNEI. There are 14 residues in the CDR3. Germline trimming cut 7 bases from V and 1 base from J; bases unmatched to any gene: 5.

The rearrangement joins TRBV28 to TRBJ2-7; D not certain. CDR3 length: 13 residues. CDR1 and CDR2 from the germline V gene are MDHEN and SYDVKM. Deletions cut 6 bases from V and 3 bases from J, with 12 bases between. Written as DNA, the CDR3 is TGTGCCAGCAGCTCCACGACTCTCTACGAGCAGTACTTC. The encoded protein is CASSSTTLYEQYF.

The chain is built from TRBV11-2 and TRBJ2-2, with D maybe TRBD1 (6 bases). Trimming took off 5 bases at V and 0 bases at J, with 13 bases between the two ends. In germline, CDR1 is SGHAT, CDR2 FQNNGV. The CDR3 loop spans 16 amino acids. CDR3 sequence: CASSHMGHTNTGELFF. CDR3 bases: TGTGCCAGCAGCCACATGGGACATACGAACACCGGGGAGCTGTTTTTT.

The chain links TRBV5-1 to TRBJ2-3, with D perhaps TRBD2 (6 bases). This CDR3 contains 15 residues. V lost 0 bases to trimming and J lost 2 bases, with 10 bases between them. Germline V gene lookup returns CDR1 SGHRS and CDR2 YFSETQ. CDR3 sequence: CASSLAGSPTDTQYF. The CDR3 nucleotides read TGCGCCAGCAGCTTGGCCGGGAGTCCCACAGATACGCAGTATTTT.

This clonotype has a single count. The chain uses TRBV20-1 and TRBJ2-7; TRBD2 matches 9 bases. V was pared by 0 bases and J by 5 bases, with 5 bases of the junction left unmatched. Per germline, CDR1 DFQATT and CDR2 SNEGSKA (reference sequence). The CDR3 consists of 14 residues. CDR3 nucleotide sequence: TGCAGTGCTAGAGATTGGACTAGCGTTGACGAGCAGTACTTC. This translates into CSARDWTSVDEQYF.

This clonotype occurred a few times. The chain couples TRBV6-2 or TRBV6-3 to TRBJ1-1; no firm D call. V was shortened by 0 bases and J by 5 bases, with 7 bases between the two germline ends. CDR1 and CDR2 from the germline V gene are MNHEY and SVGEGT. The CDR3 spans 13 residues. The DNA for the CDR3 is TGTGCCAGCAGTTACTCGTGGTCGACTGAAGCTTTCTTT. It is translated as CASSYSWSTEAFF.

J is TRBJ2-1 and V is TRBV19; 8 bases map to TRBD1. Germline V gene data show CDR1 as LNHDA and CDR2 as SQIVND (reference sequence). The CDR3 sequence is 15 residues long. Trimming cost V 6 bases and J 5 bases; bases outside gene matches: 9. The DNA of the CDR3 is TGTGCCAGTAGCCCAAGACAGGGGAGGCACAATGAGCAGTTCTTC. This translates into CASSPRQGRHNEQFF.

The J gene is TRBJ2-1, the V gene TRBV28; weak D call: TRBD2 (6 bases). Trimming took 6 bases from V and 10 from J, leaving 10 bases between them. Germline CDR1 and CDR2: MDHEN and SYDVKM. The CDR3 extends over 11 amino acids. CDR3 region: CASRSGREQFF. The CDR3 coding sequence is TGTGCCAGCAGATCTGGGAGGGAGCAGTTCTTC.

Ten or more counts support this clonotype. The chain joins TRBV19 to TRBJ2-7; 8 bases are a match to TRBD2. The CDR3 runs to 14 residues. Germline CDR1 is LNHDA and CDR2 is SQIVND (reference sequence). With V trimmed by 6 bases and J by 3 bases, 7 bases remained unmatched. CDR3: CASSRSGKNYEQYF. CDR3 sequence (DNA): TGTGCCAGTAGCCGTAGCGGGAAAAACTACGAGCAGTACTTC.

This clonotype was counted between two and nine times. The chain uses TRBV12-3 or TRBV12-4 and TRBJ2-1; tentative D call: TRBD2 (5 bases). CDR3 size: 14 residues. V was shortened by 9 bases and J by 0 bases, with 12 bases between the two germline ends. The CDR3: CASRLAYSYNEQFF. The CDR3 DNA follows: TGTGCCAGTCGGCTAGCCTACTCCTACAATGAGCAGTTCTTC.

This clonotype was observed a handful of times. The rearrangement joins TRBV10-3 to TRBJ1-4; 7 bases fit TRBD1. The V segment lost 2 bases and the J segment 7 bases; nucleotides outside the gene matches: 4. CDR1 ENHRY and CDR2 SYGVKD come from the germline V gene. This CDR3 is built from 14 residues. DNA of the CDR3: TGTGCCATCAGTGAGAGACAGGGTGGTGAAAAACTGTTTTTT. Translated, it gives CAISERQGGEKLFF.

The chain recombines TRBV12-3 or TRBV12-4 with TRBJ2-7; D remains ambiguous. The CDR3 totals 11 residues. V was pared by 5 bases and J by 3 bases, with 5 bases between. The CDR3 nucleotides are TGTGCCAGCAGTGCGTACTACGAGCAGTACTTC. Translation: CASSAYYEQYF.

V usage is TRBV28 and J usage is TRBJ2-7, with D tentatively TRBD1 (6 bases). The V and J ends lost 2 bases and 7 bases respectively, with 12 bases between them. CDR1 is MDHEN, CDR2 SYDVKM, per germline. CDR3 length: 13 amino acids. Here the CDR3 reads CASSLLGAREQYF. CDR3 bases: TGTGCCAGCAGTTTACTGGGGGCGAGGGAGCAGTACTTC. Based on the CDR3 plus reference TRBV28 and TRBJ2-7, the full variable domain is DVKVTQSSRYLVKRTGEKVFLECVQDMDHENMFWYRQDPGLGLRLIYFSYDVKMKEKGDIPEGYSVSREKKERFSLILESASTNQTSMYLCASSLLGAREQYFGPGTRLTVT.

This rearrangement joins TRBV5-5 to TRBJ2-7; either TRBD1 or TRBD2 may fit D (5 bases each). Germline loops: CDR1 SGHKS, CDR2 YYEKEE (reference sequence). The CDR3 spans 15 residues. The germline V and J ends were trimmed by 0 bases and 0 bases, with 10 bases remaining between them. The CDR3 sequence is CASSLGPGPSYEQYF. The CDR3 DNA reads TGTGCCAGCAGCTTGGGGCCGGGGCCCTCCTACGAGCAGTACTTC.

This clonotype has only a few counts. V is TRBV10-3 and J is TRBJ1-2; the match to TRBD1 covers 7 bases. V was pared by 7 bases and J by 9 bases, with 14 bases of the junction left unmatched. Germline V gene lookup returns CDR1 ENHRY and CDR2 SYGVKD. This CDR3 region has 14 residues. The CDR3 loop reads CAITRQGVEGSYTF. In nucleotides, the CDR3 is TGTGCCATCACCAGACAGGGCGTTGAGGGCAGCTACACCTTC.

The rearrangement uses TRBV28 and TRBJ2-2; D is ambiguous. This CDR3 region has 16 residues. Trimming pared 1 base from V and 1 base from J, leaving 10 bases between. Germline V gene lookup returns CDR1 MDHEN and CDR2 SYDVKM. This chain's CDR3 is CASSLLGALNTGELFF. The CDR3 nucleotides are TGTGCCAGCAGTTTATTAGGAGCCCTGAACACCGGGGAGCTGTTTTTT. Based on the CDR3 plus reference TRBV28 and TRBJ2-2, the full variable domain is DVKVTQSSRYLVKRTGEKVFLECVQDMDHENMFWYRQDPGLGLRLIYFSYDVKMKEKGDIPEGYSVSREKKERFSLILESASTNQTSMYLCASSLLGALNTGELFFGEGSRLTVL.

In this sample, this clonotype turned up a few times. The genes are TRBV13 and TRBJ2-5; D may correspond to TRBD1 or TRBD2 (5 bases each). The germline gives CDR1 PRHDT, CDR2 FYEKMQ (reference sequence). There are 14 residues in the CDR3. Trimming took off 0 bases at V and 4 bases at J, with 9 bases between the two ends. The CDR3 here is CASSLGSGAETQYF. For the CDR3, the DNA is TGTGCCAGCAGCTTAGGATCCGGGGCAGAGACCCAGTACTTC.

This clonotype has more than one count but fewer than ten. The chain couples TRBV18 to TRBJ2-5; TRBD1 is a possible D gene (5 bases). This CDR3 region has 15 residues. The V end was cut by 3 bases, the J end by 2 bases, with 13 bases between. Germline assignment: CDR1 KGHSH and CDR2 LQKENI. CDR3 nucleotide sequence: TGTGCCAGCTCACCCATGGAACAGGTACAAGAGACCCAGTACTTC. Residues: CASSPMEQVQETQYF.

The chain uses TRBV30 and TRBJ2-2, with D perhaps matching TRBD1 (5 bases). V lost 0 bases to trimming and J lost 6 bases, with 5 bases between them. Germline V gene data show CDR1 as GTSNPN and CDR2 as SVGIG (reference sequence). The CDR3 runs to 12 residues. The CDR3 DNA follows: TGTGCCTGGAGTGTACAGGCCGGGGAGCTGTTTTTT. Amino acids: CAWSVQAGELFF.

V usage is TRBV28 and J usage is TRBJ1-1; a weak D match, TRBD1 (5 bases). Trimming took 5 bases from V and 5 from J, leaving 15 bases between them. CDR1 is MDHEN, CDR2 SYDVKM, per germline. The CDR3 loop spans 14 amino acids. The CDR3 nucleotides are TGTGCCAGCAGTGGAGGGGCAGGGCGGACTGAAGCTTTCTTT. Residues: CASSGGAGRTEAFF.

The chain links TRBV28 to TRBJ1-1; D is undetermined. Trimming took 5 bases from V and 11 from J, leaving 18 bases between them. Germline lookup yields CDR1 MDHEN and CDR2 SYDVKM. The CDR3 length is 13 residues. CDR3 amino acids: CASSNEIQKIAFF. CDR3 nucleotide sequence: TGTGCCAGCAGTAATGAGATCCAGAAGATCGCTTTCTTT. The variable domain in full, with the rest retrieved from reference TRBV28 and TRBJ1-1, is DVKVTQSSRYLVKRTGEKVFLECVQDMDHENMFWYRQDPGLGLRLIYFSYDVKMKEKGDIPEGYSVSREKKERFSLILESASTNQTSMYLCASSNEIQKIAFFGQGTRLTVV.

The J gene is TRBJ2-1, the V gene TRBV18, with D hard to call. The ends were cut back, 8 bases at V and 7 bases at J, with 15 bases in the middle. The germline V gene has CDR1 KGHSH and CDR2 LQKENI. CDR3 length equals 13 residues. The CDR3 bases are TGTGCCAGCCGTCTCGGCCCCGGGAATGAGCAGTTCTTC. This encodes CASRLGPGNEQFF.

CDR3 bases: TGTGCCAGCAGCTACGAGTGGCGGGGGAGCACAGATACGCAGTATTTT. Its translation: CASSYEWRGSTDTQYF. The V and J genes are TRBV7-8 and TRBJ2-3; 7 nucleotides align to TRBD2. V was clipped by 4 bases and J by 0 bases; unmatched bases: 7. CDR3 length: 16 residues. CDR1 is SGHVS, CDR2 FQNEAQ, per germline.

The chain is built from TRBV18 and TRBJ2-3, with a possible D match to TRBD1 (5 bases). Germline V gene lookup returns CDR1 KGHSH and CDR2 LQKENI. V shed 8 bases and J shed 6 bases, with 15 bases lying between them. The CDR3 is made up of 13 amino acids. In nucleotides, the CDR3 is TGTGCCAGCACCGTCCAGGGCTACGATACGCAGTATTTT. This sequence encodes CASTVQGYDTQYF.

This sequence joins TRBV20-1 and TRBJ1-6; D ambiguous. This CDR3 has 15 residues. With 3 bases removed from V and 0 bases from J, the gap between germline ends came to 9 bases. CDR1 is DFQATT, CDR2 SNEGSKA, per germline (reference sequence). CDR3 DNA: TGCAGTGCTAGCCCGGCAAGCTCCTATAATTCACCCCTCCACTTT. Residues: CSASPASSYNSPLHF.